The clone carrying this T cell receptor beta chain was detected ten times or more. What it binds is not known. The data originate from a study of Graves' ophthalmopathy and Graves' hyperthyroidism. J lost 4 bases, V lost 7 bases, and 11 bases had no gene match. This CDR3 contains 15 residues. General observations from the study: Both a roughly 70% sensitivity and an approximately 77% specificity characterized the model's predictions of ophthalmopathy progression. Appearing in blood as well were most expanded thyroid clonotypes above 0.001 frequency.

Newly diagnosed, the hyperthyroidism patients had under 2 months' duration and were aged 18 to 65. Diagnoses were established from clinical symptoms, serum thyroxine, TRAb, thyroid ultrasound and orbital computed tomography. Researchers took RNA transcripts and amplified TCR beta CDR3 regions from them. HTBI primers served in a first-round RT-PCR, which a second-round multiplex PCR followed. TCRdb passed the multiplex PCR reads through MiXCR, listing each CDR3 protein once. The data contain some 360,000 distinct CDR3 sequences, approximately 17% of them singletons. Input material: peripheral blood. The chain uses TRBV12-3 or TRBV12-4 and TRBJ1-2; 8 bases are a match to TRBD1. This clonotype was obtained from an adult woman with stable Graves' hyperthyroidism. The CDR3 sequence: CASTTWAGGSYGYTF. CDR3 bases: TGTGCCAGCACTACTTGGGCAGGGGGCAGCTATGGCTACACCTTC.